The entry that follows covers one T cell receptor (beta chain) sequence. Antigen: not known. The CDR3 consists of 19 residues. V trimming: 3 bases; J trimming: 0 bases; junction bases outside the gene matches: 15. Looked up from germline, CDR1 is SGHTS and CDR2 is YDEGEE. The data were taken from a study of vaccination and CD4 T cells after COVID-19. Study context: Cultures acting as controls obtained a CEFX pool, an HIV-1 Nef pool, or no peptide. Regarding the study as a whole: Although the median of SARS-CoV-2-reactive clonotypes rose from about 22 to 38, the change was not significant.

The treatment: roughly ten-day PBMC culture with coronavirus spike peptide pools or control peptides (ViraFEST assay). The Oncomine TCR Beta short-read assay generated sequence data from the DNA of cultured CD4+ T cells. From cultured CD4+ T cells, genomic DNA was extracted. TCRdb independently ran MiXCR on the PCR reads; one entry per CDR3 protein. The sample carries about 17,000 distinct CDR3 sequences, approximately 48% recorded once. This TCR derives from a human donor who had recovered from COVID-19. This material consisted of CD4+ T cells from blood, cultured in vitro, taken before SARS-CoV-2 vaccination. The rearrangement links TRBV5-8 to TRBJ2-7; 10 nucleotides align to TRBD1. The CDR3 DNA sequence: TGTGCCAGCAGCTCTGCTTCCGGGACAGGGGTCCCTAGCTCCTACGAGCAGTACTTC. Translating gives CASSSASGTGVPSSYEQYF.